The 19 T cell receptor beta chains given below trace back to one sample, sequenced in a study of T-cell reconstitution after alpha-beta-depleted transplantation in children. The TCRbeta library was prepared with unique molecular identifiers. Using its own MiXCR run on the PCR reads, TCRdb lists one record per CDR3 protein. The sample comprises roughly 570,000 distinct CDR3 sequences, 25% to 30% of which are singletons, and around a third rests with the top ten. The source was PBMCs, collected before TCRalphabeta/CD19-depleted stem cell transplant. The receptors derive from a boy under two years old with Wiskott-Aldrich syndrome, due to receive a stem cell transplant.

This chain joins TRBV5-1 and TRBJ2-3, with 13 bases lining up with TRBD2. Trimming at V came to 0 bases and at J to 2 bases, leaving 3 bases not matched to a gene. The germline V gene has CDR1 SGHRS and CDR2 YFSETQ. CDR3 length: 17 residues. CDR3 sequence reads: CASSLGGLAGPTDTQYF. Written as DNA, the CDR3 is TGCGCCAGCAGCTTGGGGGGACTAGCGGGACCCACAGATACGCAGTATTTT. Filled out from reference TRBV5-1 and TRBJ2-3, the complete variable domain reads KAGVTQTPRYLIKTRGQQVTLSCSPISGHRSVSWYQQTPGQGLQFLFEYFSETQRNKGNFPGRFSGRQFSNSRSEMNVSTLELGDSALYLCASSLGGLAGPTDTQYFGPGTRLTVL.

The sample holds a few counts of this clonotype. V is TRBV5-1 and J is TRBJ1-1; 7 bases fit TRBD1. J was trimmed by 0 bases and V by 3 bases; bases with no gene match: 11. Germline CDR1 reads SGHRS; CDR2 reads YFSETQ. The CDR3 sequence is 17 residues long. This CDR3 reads CASSSGTADYMNTEAFF. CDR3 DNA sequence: TGCGCCAGCAGCTCTGGGACAGCCGATTACATGAACACTGAAGCTTTCTTT.

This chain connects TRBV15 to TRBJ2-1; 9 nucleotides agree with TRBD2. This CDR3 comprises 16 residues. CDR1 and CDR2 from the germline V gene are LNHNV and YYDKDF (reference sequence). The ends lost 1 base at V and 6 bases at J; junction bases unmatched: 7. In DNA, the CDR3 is TGTGCCACCAGCAGAGGACGGACTAGCGTTTCCAATGAGCAGTTCTTC. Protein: CATSRGRTSVSNEQFF.

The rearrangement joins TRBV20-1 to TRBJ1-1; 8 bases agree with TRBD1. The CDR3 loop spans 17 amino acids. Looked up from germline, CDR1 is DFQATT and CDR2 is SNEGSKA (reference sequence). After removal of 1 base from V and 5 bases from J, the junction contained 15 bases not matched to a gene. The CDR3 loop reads CSARGDRSRVMATEAFF. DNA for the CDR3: TGCAGTGCTAGAGGGGACAGGAGTCGGGTTATGGCAACTGAAGCTTTCTTT.

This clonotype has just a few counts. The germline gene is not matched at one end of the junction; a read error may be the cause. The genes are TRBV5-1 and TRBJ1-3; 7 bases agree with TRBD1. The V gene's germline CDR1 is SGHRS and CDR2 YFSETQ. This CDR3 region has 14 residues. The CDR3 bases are TGCGCCAGCAGCTCCTCGGGACAGTTCGACACCATATACTTT. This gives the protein CASSSSGQFDTIYF. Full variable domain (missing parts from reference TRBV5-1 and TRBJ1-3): KAGVTQTPRYLIKTRGQQVTLSCSPISGHRSVSWYQQTPGQGLQFLFEYFSETQRNKGNFPGRFSGRQFSNSRSEMNVSTLELGDSALYLCASSSSGQFDTIYFGEGSWLTVV.

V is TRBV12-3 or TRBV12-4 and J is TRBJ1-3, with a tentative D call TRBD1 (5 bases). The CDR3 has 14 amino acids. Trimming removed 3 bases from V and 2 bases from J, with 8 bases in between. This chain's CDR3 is CASSLRTTGNTIYF. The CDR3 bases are TGTGCCAGCAGTTTGAGGACAACTGGAAACACCATATATTTT.

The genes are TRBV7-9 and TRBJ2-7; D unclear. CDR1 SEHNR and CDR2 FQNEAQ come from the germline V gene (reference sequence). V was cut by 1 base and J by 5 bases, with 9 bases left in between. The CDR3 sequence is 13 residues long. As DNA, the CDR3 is TGTGCCAGCAGCTTAGGGGAAGGGAACGAGCAGTACTTC. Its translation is CASSLGEGNEQYF.

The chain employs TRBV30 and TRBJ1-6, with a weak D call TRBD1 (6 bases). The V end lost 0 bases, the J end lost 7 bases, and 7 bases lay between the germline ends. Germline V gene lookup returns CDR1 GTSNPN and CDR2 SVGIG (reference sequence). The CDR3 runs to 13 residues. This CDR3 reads CAWSVQGNSPLHF. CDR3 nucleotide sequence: TGTGCCTGGAGTGTACAGGGAAATTCACCCCTCCACTTT.

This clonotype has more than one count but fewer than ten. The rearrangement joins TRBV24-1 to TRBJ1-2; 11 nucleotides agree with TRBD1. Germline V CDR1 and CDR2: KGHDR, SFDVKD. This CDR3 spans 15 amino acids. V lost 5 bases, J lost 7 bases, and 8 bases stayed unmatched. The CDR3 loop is CATSASGTGGSGYTF. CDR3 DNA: TGTGCCACCAGTGCCTCCGGGACAGGGGGTTCTGGCTACACCTTC.

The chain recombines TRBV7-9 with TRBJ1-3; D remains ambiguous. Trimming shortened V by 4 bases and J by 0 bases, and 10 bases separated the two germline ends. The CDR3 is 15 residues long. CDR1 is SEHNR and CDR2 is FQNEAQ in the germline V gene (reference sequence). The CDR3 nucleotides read TGTGCCAGCAGCTCCTCCGGTCCCTCTGGAAACACCATATATTTT. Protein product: CASSSSGPSGNTIYF.

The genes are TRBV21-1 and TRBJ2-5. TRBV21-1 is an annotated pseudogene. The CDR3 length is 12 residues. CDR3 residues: CASSKCLETQYF. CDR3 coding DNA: TGTGCCAGCAGCAAATGCTTAGAGACCCAGTACTTC.

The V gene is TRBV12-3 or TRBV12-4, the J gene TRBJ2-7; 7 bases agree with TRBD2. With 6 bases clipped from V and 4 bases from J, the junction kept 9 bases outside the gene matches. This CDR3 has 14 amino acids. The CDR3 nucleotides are TGTGCCAGCAGCCCTAGACTAGCTTGGTACGAGCAGTACTTC. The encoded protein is CASSPRLAWYEQYF.

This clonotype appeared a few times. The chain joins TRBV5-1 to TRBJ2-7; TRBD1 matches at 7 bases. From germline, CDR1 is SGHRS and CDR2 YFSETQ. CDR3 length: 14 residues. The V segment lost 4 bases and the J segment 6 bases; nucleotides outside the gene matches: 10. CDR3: CASSGGQSPTEQYF. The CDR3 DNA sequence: TGCGCCAGCAGCGGGGGACAGAGCCCCACCGAGCAGTACTTC.

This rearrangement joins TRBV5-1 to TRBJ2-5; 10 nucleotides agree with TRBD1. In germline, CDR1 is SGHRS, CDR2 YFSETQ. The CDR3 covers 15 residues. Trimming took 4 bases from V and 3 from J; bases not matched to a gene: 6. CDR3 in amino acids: CASSGIGTGEETQYF. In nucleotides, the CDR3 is TGCGCCAGCAGCGGAATCGGGACAGGGGAAGAGACCCAGTACTTC.

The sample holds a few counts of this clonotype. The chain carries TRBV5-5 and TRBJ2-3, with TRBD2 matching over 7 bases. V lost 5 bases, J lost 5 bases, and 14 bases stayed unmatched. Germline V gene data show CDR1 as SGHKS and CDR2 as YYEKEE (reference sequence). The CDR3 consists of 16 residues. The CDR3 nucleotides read TGTGCCAGCAGACTAGCTTTGGGGGAGGGAGAAGATACGCAGTATTTT. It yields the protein CASRLALGEGEDTQYF.

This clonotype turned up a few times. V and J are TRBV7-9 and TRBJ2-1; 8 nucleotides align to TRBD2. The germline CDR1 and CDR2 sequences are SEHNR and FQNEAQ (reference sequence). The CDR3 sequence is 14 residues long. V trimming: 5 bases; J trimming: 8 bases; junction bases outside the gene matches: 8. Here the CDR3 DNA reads TGTGCCAGCAGCACCGGGACTAGGGGCGATGAGCAGTTCTTC. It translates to CASSTGTRGDEQFF.

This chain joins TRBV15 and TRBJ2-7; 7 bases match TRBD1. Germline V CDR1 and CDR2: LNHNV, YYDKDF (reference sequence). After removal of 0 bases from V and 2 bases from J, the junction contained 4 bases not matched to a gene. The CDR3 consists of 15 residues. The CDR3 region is CATSRDPDRAYEQYF. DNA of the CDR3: TGTGCCACCAGCAGAGATCCAGACAGGGCCTACGAGCAGTACTTC.

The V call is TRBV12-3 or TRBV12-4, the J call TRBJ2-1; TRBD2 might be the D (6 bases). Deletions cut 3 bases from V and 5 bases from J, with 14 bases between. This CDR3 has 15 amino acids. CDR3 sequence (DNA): TGTGCCAGCAGTTTCCGGGAGTTTTTGGACAATGAGCAGTTCTTC. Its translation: CASSFREFLDNEQFF.

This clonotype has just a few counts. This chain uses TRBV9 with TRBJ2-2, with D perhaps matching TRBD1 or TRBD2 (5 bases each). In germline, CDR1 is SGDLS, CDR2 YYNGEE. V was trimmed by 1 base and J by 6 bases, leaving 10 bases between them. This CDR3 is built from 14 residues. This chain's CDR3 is CASSVSGGSGELFF. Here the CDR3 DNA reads TGTGCCAGCAGCGTATCTGGGGGTTCCGGGGAGCTGTTTTTT.